The 22 T cell receptor beta chains below were found in one sample sequenced in a study of graft-versus-host responses after intestinal transplantation. The method was immunoSEQ multiplex PCR; TCRdb's version includes in-frame clones alone and lacks a portion of them. The sample has around 20,000 clones; 75% to 95% are singletons. Sequenced material: PBMCs, taken 350 to 400 days after transplant. All receptors come from a human patient who received an intestinal transplant, so some T cells may come from the graft donor.

The chain recombines TRBV4-3 with TRBJ1-2; the match to TRBD1 covers 7 bases. The CDR3 is 14 amino acids. With 3 bases clipped from V and 8 bases from J, the junction kept 9 bases outside the gene matches. Per the germline V gene, CDR1 is LGHNA and CDR2 is YSLEER. The CDR3 protein is CASSHTDRAKGYTF. The CDR3 DNA is TGCGCCAGCAGCCATACCGACAGGGCCAAGGGCTACACCTTC.

CDR3 sequence (DNA): TGTGCCAGCAGTCCTGGGGACAGAAGAGACACTGAAGCTTTCTTT. This sequence encodes CASSPGDRRDTEAFF. V is TRBV28 and J is TRBJ1-1, with 7 bases aligning to TRBD1. This CDR3 is 15 amino acids long. CDR1 is MDHEN and CDR2 is SYDVKM in the germline V gene. With 5 bases clipped from V and 3 bases from J, the junction kept 9 bases outside the gene matches.

This sequence joins TRBV28 and TRBJ2-1; the D is unclear. The germline gives CDR1 MDHEN, CDR2 SYDVKM. The CDR3 sequence is 11 residues long. V lost 5 bases and J 7 bases, leaving 6 bases between the germline ends. The CDR3 loop is CASSPSNEQFF. The CDR3 DNA is TGTGCCAGCAGTCCAAGTAATGAGCAGTTCTTC.

J is TRBJ1-4 and V is TRBV27, with D possibly TRBD1 on 6 matching bases. V lost 10 bases, J lost 7 bases, and 16 bases lay in between. The germline V gene encodes CDR1 MNHEY and CDR2 SMNVEV (reference sequence). The CDR3 runs to 13 residues. CDR3 nucleotides: TGTGCCAACAGGACAGCGCAGGGTGAAAAACTGTTTTTT. Its protein product is CANRTAQGEKLFF.

The CDR3 here is CASSLAGTGGYEQYF. Written as DNA, the CDR3 is TGTGCCAGCAGCTTGGCCGGGACAGGGGGCTACGAGCAGTACTTC. This chain uses TRBV5-4 with TRBJ2-7, with 11 bases aligning to TRBD1. The trim removed 0 bases at V and 3 bases at J, leaving 2 bases unmatched. The CDR3 extends over 15 amino acids. Germline CDR1 and CDR2: SGHNT and YYREEE (reference sequence).

This chain joins TRBV6-1 and TRBJ1-1, with unresolved D. CDR3 length: 13 amino acids. Germline values: CDR1 MNHNS, CDR2 SASEGT. V was clipped by 5 bases and J by 3 bases, with 10 bases between them. The CDR3 nucleotides are TGTGCCAGCAGTTTAGGGTCGGACACTGAAGCTTTCTTT. This gives the protein CASSLGSDTEAFF.

This chain connects TRBV11-2 to TRBJ1-2, with D uncertain. V lost 1 base and J 0 bases, leaving 6 bases between the germline ends. The V gene's germline CDR1 is SGHAT and CDR2 FQNNGV. This CDR3 is built from 14 residues. The CDR3 sequence is CASSLGATNYGYTF. The CDR3 bases are TGTGCCAGCAGCTTAGGGGCCACTAACTATGGCTACACCTTC.

This clone was detected a few times. The rearrangement uses TRBV4-1 and TRBJ1-1; D is undetermined. The CDR3 runs 14 residues. The germline CDR1 and CDR2 sequences are MGHRA and YSYEKL. Trimming took 2 bases from V and 5 from J, leaving 12 bases between them. CDR3 nucleotide sequence: TGCGCCAGCAGCCAACCCTACCAGTTTACTGAAGCTTTCTTT. Translating it yields CASSQPYQFTEAFF.

The chain combines TRBV6-5 with TRBJ1-5; D remains unclear. The CDR3 totals 13 residues. The ends were cut back, 6 bases at V and 5 bases at J, with 11 bases in the middle. Germline V lookup: CDR1 MNHEY, CDR2 SVGAGI. The CDR3 sequence: CASSLGRYQPQHF. The CDR3 region has the DNA TGTGCCAGCAGCCTCGGACGGTATCAGCCCCAGCATTTT.

The chain links TRBV7-9 to TRBJ1-1, with 7 bases matching TRBD1. From germline, CDR1 is SEHNR and CDR2 FQNEAQ (reference sequence). There are 15 residues in the CDR3. J lost 0 bases, V lost 3 bases, and 4 bases had no gene match. Here the CDR3 DNA reads TGTGCCAGCAGCTTGATCCAGGGGGTGAACACTGAAGCTTTCTTT. This encodes CASSLIQGVNTEAFF.

About this clone itself: One junction end does not reproduce the germline sequence, and a read error may be involved. V gene TRBV15 combines with J gene TRBJ1-4; possibly TRBD1 for D (5 bases). Germline lookup yields CDR1 LNHNV and CDR2 YYDKDF (reference sequence). The CDR3 extends over 12 amino acids. The CDR3 coding sequence is TGTGCCACCAGCAGGGGACGGGGTTTGCCTAATTTT. Translated, it gives CATSRGRGLPNF. Filled out from reference TRBV15 and TRBJ1-4, the complete variable domain reads DAMVIQNPRYQVTQFGKPVTLSCSQTLNHNVMYWYQQKSSQAPKLLFHYYDKDFNNEADTPDNFQSRRPNTSFCFLDIRSPGLGDTAMYLCATSRGRGLPNFGSGTQLSVL.

The chain links TRBV6-6 to TRBJ2-5; TRBD1 might be the D (5 bases). Trimming shortened V by 5 bases and J by 1 base, and 8 bases separated the two germline ends. CDR1 and CDR2 from the germline V gene are MNHNY and SVGAGI (reference sequence). The CDR3 is 13 residues long. For the CDR3, the DNA is TGTGCCAGCAGTCCCGACAGCCAAGAGACCCAGTACTTC. Its protein is CASSPDSQETQYF.

The chain recombines TRBV5-6 with TRBJ2-2; 7 nucleotides line up with TRBD2. Per the germline V gene, CDR1 is SGHDT and CDR2 is YYEEEE. This CDR3 has 15 residues. V was pared by 4 bases and J by 0 bases, with 3 bases of the junction left unmatched. The CDR3 here is CASSGAGTNTGELFF. The CDR3 DNA sequence: TGTGCCAGCAGCGGAGCGGGGACGAACACCGGGGAGCTGTTTTTT.

The chain combines TRBV4-1 with TRBJ2-3; D is unresolved. Germline CDR1 and CDR2: MGHRA and YSYEKL. The ends were cut back, 4 bases at V and 4 bases at J, with 15 bases in the middle. The length of the CDR3 is 15 residues. The CDR3 reads CASSLSVELPDTQYF. CDR3 DNA sequence: TGCGCCAGCAGCCTTTCGGTTGAGCTGCCAGATACGCAGTATTTT.

The CDR3 coding sequence is TGTGCCAGAAGCCCAGGACAGGGAACCTACAATGAGCAGTTCTTC. Translating gives CARSPGQGTYNEQFF. The rearrangement links TRBV5-3 to TRBJ2-1; TRBD1 matches 8 bases. TRBV5-3 has ORF status, its function being uncertain. V was clipped by 4 bases and J by 2 bases; unmatched bases: 5. This CDR3 region has 15 residues.

This sequence joins TRBV7-9 and TRBJ2-5; a weak D match, TRBD1 (6 bases). The J call may be mistaken, given a closer DNA end match to TRBJ2-7. Germline V CDR1 and CDR2: SEHNR, FQNEAQ (reference sequence). The CDR3 loop spans 14 amino acids. The CDR3 is CASSLPGVPYEQYF. As DNA, the CDR3 is TGTGCCAGCAGCCTTCCAGGGGTGCCGTACGAGCAGTACTTC.

The chain couples TRBV4-2 to TRBJ2-1; D gene uncertain. Per germline, CDR1 LGHNA and CDR2 YNFKEQ. V gave up 1 base and J gave up 6 bases, with 10 bases separating them. The CDR3 totals 14 residues. This CDR3 reads CASSQVGPGNEQFF. CDR3 coding DNA: TGTGCCAGCAGCCAAGTAGGCCCTGGCAATGAGCAGTTCTTC.

The chain combines TRBV29-1 with TRBJ2-5, with 7 bases lining up with TRBD1. CDR3 size: 15 residues. Germline values: CDR1 SQVTM, CDR2 ANQGSEA. Unmatched junction bases numbered 14, after V lost 0 bases and J lost 10 bases. The CDR3 DNA sequence: TGCAGCGTTGAAGATGGGTTCGGCAGGGGGTTGTTCCAGTACTTC. The encoded protein is CSVEDGFGRGLFQYF.

The chain has TRBV5-1 and TRBJ1-2; perhaps TRBD1 as D (5 bases). Trimming stripped 5 bases from V and 2 bases from J, with 16 bases between. This CDR3 comprises 15 residues. CDR1 and CDR2 (germline): SGHRS, YFSETQ. This CDR3 reads CASRFDPTGNYGYTF. DNA for the CDR3: TGCGCCAGCAGATTTGACCCCACAGGAAACTATGGCTACACCTTC. The full variable domain, its missing parts supplied by reference TRBV5-1 and TRBJ1-2, is KAGVTQTPRYLIKTRGQQVTLSCSPISGHRSVSWYQQTPGQGLQFLFEYFSETQRNKGNFPGRFSGRQFSNSRSEMNVSTLELGDSALYLCASRFDPTGNYGYTFGSGTRLTVV.

This clone has only a few counts. This chain links TRBV19 with TRBJ1-1; the match to TRBD1 covers 7 bases. Germline V lookup: CDR1 LNHDA, CDR2 SQIVND (reference sequence). The ends lost 5 bases at V and 8 bases at J; junction bases unmatched: 11. The CDR3 is 14 amino acids. The CDR3 loop is CASSFIGQAPEAFF. The CDR3 DNA sequence: TGTGCCAGTAGTTTTATTGGACAGGCCCCCGAAGCTTTCTTT.

This chain uses TRBV5-4 with TRBJ2-1, with TRBD2 matching over 9 bases. The CDR3 is 17 amino acids. After removal of 3 bases from V and 4 bases from J, the junction contained 11 bases not matched to a gene. CDR1 and CDR2 (germline): SGHNT, YYREEE (reference sequence). In DNA form, the CDR3 reads TGTGCCAGCAGCTCGGAACCAGCGGGAGGAATATACAATGAGCAGTTCTTC. Protein: CASSSEPAGGIYNEQFF.

The chain links TRBV13 to TRBJ2-2; D is undetermined. The CDR3 spans 14 residues. Trimming stripped 4 bases from V and 10 bases from J, with 16 bases between. The germline CDR1 and CDR2 sequences are PRHDT and FYEKMQ (reference sequence). The CDR3 region has the DNA TGTGCCAGCAGCTCGCGCGACAACGGAGAGGAGCTGTTTTTT. This translates into CASSSRDNGEELFF.